Below are 16 T cell receptor beta chains sequenced from a single sample in a study of T cell responses to AZD1222 COVID-19 vaccine. Assay used: immunoSEQ multiplex PCR; TCRdb lists only in-frame clones, some missing. In the table there are approximately 100,000 clones, approximately 91% of which are singletons. The specimen comprised peripheral blood, sampled on day 0 of AZD1222 vaccination. These receptors came from an adult in good health.

The genes are TRBV27 and TRBJ2-3, with 12 bases fitting TRBD2. Germline CDR1 is MNHEY and CDR2 is SMNVEV (reference sequence). Trimming cost V 6 bases and J 5 bases; bases outside gene matches: 18. This CDR3 is built from 19 residues. The CDR3 DNA is TGTGCCAGCAGCCCGGGACACTTCGCTAGCGGGAGGGCCGGAGATACGCAGTATTTT. Protein product: CASSPGHFASGRAGDTQYF.

DNA of the CDR3: TGTGCCACCCACAAACCTCAGGGGGGGGTGTCTGGAAACACCATATATTTT. Protein product: CATHKPQGGVSGNTIYF. The chain carries TRBV5-6 and TRBJ1-3, with TRBD1 matching 7 bases. V shed 9 bases, J shed 1 base, and the junction held 16 bases outside the gene matches. Germline CDR1 SGHDT, CDR2 YYEEEE. The CDR3 contains 17 residues. Combining the CDR3 with reference TRBV5-6 and TRBJ1-3 gives the whole variable domain DAGVTQSPTHLIKTRGQQVTLRCSPKSGHDTVSWYQQALGQGPQFIFQYYEEEERQRGNFPDRFSGHQFPNYSSELNVNALLLGDSALYLCATHKPQGGVSGNTIYFGEGSWLTVV.

This chain links TRBV10-3 with TRBJ2-2; D may correspond to TRBD1 or TRBD2 (5 bases each). The germline gives CDR1 ENHRY, CDR2 SYGVKD. The V and J ends lost 3 bases and 1 base respectively, with 15 bases between them. CDR3 size: 17 residues. The CDR3 protein is CAISDPATGGNTGELFF. In nucleotides, the CDR3 is TGTGCCATCAGTGACCCGGCGACTGGGGGGAACACCGGGGAGCTGTTTTTT.

The gene calls are TRBV5-1 and TRBJ2-1, with TRBD2 matching over 8 bases. This CDR3 comprises 16 residues. Germline assignment: CDR1 SGHRS and CDR2 YFSETQ. V dropped 2 bases and J dropped 3; count of bases not matched to a gene: 7. In nucleotides, the CDR3 is TGCGCCAGCAGCTTTTCCCCAGCGGGGGACTACAATGAGCAGTTCTTC. Translating gives CASSFSPAGDYNEQFF.

The chain recombines TRBV12-3 or TRBV12-4 with TRBJ1-1; tentative D call: TRBD1 (5 bases). The CDR3 loop spans 13 amino acids. The V end lost 8 bases, the J end lost 4 bases, and 14 bases lay between the germline ends. Written as DNA, the CDR3 is TGTGCCAGCGGGGGGGAGGGCCGCACTGAAGCTTTCTTT. As protein: CASGGEGRTEAFF.

In its sample, this clone was seen once. V gene TRBV18 combines with J gene TRBJ1-2; a weak D match, TRBD1 (6 bases). This CDR3 region has 16 residues. V dropped 3 bases and J dropped 1 base, with 15 bases sitting between them. The germline V gene has CDR1 KGHSH and CDR2 LQKENI. This CDR3 is CASSPTSGGHNYGYTF. The CDR3, as DNA: TGTGCCAGCTCACCGACGAGCGGGGGCCATAACTATGGCTACACCTTC.

The chain couples TRBV6-2 or TRBV6-3 to TRBJ2-1; D is possibly TRBD1 or TRBD2 (6 bases each). With 5 bases removed from V and 9 bases from J, the gap between germline ends came to 14 bases. Germline assignment: CDR1 MNHEY and CDR2 SVGEGT. The CDR3 loop spans 13 amino acids. For the CDR3, the DNA is TGTGCCAGCAGTCCCCGGGGGCGGGCTGAGCAGTTCTTC. Translated, it gives CASSPRGRAEQFF.

The rearrangement links TRBV7-7 to TRBJ2-3; D unresolved. Germline values: CDR1 SSHAT, CDR2 FNYEAQ (reference sequence). V was shortened by 4 bases and J by 2 bases, with 13 bases between the two germline ends. The CDR3 runs to 15 residues. CDR3 region: CASSSEVAPTDTQYF. The CDR3 nucleotides are TGTGCCAGCAGCTCTGAGGTGGCGCCCACAGATACGCAGTATTTT.

This rearrangement joins TRBV12-3 or TRBV12-4 to TRBJ2-2; D not resolved. The V end was cut by 6 bases, the J end by 6 bases, with 8 bases between. This CDR3 is built from 12 residues. CDR3: CASSEGAGELFF. The CDR3 DNA follows: TGTGCCAGCAGCGAAGGTGCCGGGGAGCTGTTTTTT.

DNA for the CDR3: TGCGCCAGCAGCTTGGGTGGGGCGACCGGGGCCAACGTCCTGACTTTC. It yields the protein CASSLGGATGANVLTF. This chain links TRBV5-1 with TRBJ2-6; perhaps TRBD1 as D (5 bases). V was shortened by 0 bases and J by 4 bases, with 11 bases between the two germline ends. The CDR3 has 16 amino acids. Germline CDR1 and CDR2: SGHRS and YFSETQ.

This clone was detected a few times. The chain recombines TRBV29-1 with TRBJ1-5; TRBD1 might be the D (5 bases). Trimming stripped 1 base from V and 7 bases from J, with 11 bases between. This CDR3 is 13 amino acids long. CDR1 and CDR2 from the germline V gene are SQVTM and ANQGSEA. In nucleotides, the CDR3 is TGCAGCGTTGAAGGGGGGGTAGGGCAGCCCCAGCATTTT. As protein: CSVEGGVGQPQHF.

The gene calls are TRBV6-4 and TRBJ1-2, with TRBD1 matching over 7 bases. Germline assignment: CDR1 MRHNA and CDR2 SNTAGT. The ends lost 0 bases at V and 0 bases at J; junction bases unmatched: 4. The CDR3 contains 16 residues. In DNA form, the CDR3 reads TGTGCCAGCAGTGACTCGGGACAGACCCCTAACTATGGCTACACCTTC. It specifies CASSDSGQTPNYGYTF.

The chain employs TRBV20-1 and TRBJ1-5; D not certain. V lost 3 bases and J lost 3, with 9 bases in between. This CDR3 region has 13 residues. Germline V gene sequence: CDR1 DFQATT, CDR2 SNEGSKA (reference sequence). The CDR3 DNA sequence: TGCAGTGCTAGTTTAGGAGTCAATCAGCCCCAGCATTTT. It specifies CSASLGVNQPQHF.

V and J are TRBV6-5 and TRBJ2-2; D might be TRBD1 (6 bases). The CDR3 runs to 14 residues. V was shortened by 7 bases and J by 7 bases, with 16 bases between the two germline ends. Germline V CDR1 and CDR2: MNHEY, SVGAGI. The DNA of the CDR3 is TGTGCCAGCATACGAGGGGGAATAGTCGGGGAGCTGTTTTTT. Amino acid sequence: CASIRGGIVGELFF.

The CDR3 region is CASSLVVHYNEQFF. The CDR3 DNA sequence: TGTGCCAGCAGCTTAGTCGTCCATTACAATGAGCAGTTCTTC. The chain has TRBV7-9 and TRBJ2-1, with D hard to call. Trimming left V 1 base short and J 4 bases short, with 8 bases between. The germline CDR1 and CDR2 sequences are SEHNR and FQNEAQ (reference sequence). This CDR3 is built from 14 residues.

V and J are TRBV11-2 and TRBJ1-3, with unresolved D. This CDR3 comprises 15 residues. The V and J ends lost 3 bases and 7 bases respectively, with 16 bases between them. CDR1 and CDR2 (germline): SGHAT, FQNNGV. The CDR3 loop reads CASSLSPPTGNTIYF. Written as DNA, the CDR3 is TGTGCCAGCAGCTTGTCCCCCCCGACCGGGAACACCATATATTTT.